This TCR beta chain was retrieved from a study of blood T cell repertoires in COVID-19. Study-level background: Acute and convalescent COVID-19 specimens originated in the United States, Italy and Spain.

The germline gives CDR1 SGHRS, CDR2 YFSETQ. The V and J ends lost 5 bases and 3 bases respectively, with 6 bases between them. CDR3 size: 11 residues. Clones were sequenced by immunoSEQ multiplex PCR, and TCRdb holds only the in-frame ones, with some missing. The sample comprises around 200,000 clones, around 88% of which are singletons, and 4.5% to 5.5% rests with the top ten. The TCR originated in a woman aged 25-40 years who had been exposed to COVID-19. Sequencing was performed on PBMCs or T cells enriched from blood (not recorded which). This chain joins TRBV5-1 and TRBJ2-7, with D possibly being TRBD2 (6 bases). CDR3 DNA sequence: TGCGCCAGCAGGCGGGACTACGAGCAGTACTTC. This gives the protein CASRRDYEQYF.